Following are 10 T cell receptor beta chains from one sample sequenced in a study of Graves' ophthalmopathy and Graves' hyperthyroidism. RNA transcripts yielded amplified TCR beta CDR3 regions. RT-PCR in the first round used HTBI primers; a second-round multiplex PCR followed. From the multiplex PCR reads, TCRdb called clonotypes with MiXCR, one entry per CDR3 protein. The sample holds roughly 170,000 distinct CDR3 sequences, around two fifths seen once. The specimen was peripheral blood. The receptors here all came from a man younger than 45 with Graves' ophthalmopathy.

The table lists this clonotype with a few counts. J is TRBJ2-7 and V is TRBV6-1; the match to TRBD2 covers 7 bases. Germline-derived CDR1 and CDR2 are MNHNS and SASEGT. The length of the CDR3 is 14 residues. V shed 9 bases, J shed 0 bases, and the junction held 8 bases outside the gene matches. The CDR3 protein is CASSPGLGSYEQYF. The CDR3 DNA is TGTGCCAGTTCCCCCGGACTAGGCTCCTACGAGCAGTACTTC.

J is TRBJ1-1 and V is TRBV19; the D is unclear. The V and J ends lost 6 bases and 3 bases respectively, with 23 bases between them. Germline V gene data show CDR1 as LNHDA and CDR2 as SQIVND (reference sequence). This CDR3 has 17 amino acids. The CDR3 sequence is CASSPRLSGSGDTEAFF. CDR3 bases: TGTGCCAGTAGCCCCAGGTTGAGTGGTAGCGGTGACACTGAAGCTTTCTTT.

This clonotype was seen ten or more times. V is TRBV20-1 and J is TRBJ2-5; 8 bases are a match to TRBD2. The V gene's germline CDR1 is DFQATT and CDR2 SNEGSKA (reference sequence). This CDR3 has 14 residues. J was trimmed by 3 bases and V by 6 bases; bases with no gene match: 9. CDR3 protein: CSAREPAGEETQYF. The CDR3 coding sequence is TGCAGTGCAAGGGAGCCAGCGGGAGAAGAGACCCAGTACTTC.

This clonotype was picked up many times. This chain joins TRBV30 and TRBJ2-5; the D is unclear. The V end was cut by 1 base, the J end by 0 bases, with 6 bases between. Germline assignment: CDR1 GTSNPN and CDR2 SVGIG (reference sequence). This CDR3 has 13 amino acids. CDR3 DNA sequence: TGTGCCTGGAGTGGAGACAACCAAGAGACCCAGTACTTC. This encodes CAWSGDNQETQYF.

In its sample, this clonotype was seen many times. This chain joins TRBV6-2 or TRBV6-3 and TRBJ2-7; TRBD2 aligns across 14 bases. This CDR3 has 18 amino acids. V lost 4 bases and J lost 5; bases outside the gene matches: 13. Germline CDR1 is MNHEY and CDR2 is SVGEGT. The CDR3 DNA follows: TGTGCCAGCAGTTCTCTAGGACTAGCGGGAGGTAATCCCCACGAGCAGTACTTC. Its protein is CASSSLGLAGGNPHEQYF.

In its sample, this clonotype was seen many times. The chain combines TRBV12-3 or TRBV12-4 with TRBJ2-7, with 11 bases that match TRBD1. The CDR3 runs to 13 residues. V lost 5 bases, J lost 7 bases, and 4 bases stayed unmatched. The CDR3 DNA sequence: TGTGCCAGCAGTGGACAGGGGGCGGGGGAGCAGTACTTC. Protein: CASSGQGAGEQYF.

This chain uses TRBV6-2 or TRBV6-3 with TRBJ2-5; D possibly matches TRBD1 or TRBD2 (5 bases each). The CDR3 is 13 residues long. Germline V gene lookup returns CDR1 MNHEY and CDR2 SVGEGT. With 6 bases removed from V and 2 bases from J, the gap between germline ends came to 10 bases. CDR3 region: CASRWGRQETQYF. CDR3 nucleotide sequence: TGTGCCAGCAGATGGGGACGGCAAGAGACCCAGTACTTC.

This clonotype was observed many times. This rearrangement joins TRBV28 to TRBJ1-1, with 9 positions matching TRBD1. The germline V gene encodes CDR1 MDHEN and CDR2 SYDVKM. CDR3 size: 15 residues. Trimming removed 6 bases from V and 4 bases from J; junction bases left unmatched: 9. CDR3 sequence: CASRELQGASTEAFF. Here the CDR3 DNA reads TGTGCCAGCAGAGAATTACAGGGGGCAAGCACTGAAGCTTTCTTT.

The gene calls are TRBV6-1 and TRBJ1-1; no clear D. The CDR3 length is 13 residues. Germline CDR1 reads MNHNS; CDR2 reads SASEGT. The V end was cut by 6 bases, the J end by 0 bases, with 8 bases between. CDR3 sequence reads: CASSKTLNTEAFF. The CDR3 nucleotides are TGTGCCAGCAGCAAGACTCTGAACACTGAAGCTTTCTTT.

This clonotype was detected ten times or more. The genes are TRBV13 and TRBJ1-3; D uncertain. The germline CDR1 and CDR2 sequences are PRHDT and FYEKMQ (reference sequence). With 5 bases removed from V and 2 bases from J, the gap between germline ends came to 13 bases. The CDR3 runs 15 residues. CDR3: CASSPAGRAGNTIYF. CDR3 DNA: TGTGCCAGCAGCCCGGCAGGAAGGGCTGGAAACACCATATATTTT.